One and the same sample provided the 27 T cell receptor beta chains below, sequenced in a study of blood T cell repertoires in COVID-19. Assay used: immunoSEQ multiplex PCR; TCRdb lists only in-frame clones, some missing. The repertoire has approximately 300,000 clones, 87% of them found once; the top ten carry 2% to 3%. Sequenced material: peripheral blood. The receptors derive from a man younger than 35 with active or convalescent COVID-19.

CDR3 DNA: TGTGCCAGCTCACCACGGAGGGCGTCTAGCACAGATACGCAGTATTTT. It translates to CASSPRRASSTDTQYF. This rearrangement joins TRBV18 to TRBJ2-3, with D possibly being TRBD2 (6 bases). The CDR3 extends over 16 amino acids. The germline CDR1 and CDR2 sequences are KGHSH and LQKENI. Trimming left V 1 base short and J 0 bases short, with 11 bases between.

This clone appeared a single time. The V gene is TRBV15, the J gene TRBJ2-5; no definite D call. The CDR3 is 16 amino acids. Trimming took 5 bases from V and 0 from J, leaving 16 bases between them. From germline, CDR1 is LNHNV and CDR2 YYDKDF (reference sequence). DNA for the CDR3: TGTGCCACCAGCCGACCCCTCGCGGTCCACCAAGAGACCCAGTACTTC. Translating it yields CATSRPLAVHQETQYF.

Here the CDR3 DNA reads TGTGCCAGCAGCTTAGGGGCAGGTTCAGCCAAAAACATTCAGTACTTC. Translation gives CASSLGAGSAKNIQYF. The chain recombines TRBV7-2 with TRBJ2-4; no clear D gene. The CDR3 runs to 16 residues. The germline V gene encodes CDR1 SGHTA and CDR2 FQGNSA. Trimming took 1 base from V and 0 from J, leaving 10 bases between them.

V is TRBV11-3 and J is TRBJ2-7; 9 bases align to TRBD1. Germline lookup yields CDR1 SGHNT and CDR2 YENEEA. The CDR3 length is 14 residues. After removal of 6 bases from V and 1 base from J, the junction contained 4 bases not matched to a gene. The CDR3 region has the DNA TGTGCCAGCAGTTCGGGACAGGGTTCCTACGAGCAGTACTTC. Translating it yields CASSSGQGSYEQYF.

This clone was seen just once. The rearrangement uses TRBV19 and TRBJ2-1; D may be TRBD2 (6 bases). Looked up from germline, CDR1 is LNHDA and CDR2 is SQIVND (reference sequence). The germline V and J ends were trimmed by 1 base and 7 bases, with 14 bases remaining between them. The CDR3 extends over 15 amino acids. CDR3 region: CASSIVSGATNEQFF. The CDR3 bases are TGTGCCAGTAGTATAGTTAGCGGCGCTACGAATGAGCAGTTCTTC.

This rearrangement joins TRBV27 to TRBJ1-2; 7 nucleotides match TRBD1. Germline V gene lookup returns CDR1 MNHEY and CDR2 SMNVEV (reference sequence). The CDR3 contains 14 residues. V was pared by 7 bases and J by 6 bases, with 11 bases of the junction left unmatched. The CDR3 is CASKPTTDRDGYTF. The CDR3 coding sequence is TGTGCCAGCAAGCCAACGACAGACAGGGATGGCTACACCTTC.

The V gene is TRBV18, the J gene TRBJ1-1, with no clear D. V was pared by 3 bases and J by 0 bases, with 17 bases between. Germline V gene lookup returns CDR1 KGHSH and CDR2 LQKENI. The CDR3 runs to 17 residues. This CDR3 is CASSPSGLPFMNTEAFF. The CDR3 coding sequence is TGTGCCAGCTCACCTTCCGGACTTCCATTCATGAACACTGAAGCTTTCTTT.

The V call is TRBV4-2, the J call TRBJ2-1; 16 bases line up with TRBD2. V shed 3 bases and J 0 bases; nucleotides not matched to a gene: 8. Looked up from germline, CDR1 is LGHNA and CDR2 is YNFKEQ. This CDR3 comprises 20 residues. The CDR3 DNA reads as TGTGCCAGCAGCCACCCGGGACTAGCGGGGGGGCGAAGCTCCTACAATGAGCAGTTCTTC. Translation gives CASSHPGLAGGRSSYNEQFF.

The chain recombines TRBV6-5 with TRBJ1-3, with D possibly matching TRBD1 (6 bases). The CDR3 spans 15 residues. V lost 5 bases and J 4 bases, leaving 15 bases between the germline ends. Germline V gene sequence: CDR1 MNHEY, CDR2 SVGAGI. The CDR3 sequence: CASSQPGTTGNTIYF. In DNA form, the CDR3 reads TGTGCCAGCAGTCAACCCGGGACAACGGGAAACACCATATATTTT.

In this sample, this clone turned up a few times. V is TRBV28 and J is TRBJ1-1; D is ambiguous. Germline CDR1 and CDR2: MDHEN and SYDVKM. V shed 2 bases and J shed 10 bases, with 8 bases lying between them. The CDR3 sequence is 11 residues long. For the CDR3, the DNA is TGTGCCAGCAGTTTACCCGGGGTAGCTTTCTTT. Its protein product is CASSLPGVAFF.

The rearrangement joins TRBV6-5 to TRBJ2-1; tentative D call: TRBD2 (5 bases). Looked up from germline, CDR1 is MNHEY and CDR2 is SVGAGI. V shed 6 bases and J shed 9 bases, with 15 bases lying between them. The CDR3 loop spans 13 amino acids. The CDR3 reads CASRTILGTEQFF. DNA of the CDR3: TGTGCCAGCAGAACCATACTAGGTACTGAGCAGTTCTTC.

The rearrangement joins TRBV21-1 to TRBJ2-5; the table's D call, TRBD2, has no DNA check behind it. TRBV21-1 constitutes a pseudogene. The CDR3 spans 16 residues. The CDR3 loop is CASSKGKREGRETQYF. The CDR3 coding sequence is TGTGCCAGCAGCAAAGGGAAGCGGGAGGGGAGAGAGACCCAGTACTTC.

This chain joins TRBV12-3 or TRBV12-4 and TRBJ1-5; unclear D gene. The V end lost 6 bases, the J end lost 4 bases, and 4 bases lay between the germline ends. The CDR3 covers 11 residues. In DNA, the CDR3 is TGTGCCAGCAGCAAAAATCAGCCCCAGCATTTT. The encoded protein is CASSKNQPQHF.

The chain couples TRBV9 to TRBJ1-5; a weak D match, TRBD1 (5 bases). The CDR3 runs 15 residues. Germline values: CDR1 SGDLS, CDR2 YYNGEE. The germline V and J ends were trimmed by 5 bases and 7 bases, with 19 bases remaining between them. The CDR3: CASRLSGAAGQPQHF. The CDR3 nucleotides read TGTGCCAGCAGACTTAGTGGGGCCGCTGGGCAGCCCCAGCATTTT.

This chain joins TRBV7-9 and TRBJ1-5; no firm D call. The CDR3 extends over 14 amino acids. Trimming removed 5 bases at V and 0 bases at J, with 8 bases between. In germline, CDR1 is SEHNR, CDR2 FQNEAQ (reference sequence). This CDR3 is CASSTSDSNQPQHF. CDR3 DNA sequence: TGTGCCAGCAGCACATCTGATAGCAATCAGCCCCAGCATTTT.

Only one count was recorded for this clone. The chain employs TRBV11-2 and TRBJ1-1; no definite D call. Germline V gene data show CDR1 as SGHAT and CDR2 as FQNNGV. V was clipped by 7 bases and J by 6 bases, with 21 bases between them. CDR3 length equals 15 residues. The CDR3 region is CASTPLETEWSEAFF. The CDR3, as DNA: TGTGCCAGCACCCCCTTGGAAACAGAGTGGTCTGAAGCTTTCTTT.

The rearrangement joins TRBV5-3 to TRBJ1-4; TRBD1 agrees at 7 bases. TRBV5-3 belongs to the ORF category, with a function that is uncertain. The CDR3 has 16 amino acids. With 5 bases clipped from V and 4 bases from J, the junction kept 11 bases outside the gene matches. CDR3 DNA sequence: TGTGCCAGAAGTCCTCGTGACCGGGACAGTAATGAAAAACTGTTTTTT. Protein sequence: CARSPRDRDSNEKLFF.

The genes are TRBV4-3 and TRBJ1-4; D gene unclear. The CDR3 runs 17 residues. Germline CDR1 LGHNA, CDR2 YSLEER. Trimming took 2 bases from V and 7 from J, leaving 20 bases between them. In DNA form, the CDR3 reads TGCGCCAGCAGCCAATTTGGATCTCAGGACTTTACTGAAAAACTGTTTTTT. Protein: CASSQFGSQDFTEKLFF.

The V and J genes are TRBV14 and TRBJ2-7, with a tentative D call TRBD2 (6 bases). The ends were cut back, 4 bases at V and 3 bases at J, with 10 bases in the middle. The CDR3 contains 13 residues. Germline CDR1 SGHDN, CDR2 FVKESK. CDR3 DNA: TGTGCCAGCAGCCGGGACTTACACTACGAGCAGTACTTC. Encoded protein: CASSRDLHYEQYF.

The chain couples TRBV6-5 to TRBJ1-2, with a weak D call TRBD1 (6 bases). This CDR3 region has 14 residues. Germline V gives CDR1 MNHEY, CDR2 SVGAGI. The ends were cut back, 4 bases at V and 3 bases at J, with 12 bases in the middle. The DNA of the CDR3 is TGTGCCAGCAGTTTAACAGGGTACGACTATGGCTACACCTTC. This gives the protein CASSLTGYDYGYTF.

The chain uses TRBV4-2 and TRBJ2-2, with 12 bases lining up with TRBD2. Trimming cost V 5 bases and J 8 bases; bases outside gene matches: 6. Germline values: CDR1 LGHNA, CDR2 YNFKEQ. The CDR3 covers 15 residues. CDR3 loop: CASSSLAGGPGELFF. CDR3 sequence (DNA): TGTGCCAGCAGCTCTCTAGCGGGAGGGCCTGGGGAGCTGTTTTTT.

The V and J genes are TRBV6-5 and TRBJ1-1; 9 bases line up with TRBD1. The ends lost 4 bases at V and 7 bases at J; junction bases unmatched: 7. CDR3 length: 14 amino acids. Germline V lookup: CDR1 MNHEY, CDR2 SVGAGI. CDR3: CASSSDRGLNEAFF. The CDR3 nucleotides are TGTGCCAGCAGTTCGGACAGGGGATTAAATGAAGCTTTCTTT.

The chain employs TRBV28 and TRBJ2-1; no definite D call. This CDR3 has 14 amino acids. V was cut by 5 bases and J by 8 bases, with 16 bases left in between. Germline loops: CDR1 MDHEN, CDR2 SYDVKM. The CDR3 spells CASSRTGVTDEQFF. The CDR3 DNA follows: TGTGCCAGCAGTCGTACGGGTGTTACGGATGAGCAGTTCTTC.

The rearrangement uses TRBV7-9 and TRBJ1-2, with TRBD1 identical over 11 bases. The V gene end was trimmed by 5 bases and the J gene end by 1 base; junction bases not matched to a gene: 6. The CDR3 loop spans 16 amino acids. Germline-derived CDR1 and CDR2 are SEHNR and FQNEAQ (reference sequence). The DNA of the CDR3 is TGTGCCAGCAGCCATGCCGGGACAGGGGGTAACTATGGCTACACCTTC. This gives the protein CASSHAGTGGNYGYTF. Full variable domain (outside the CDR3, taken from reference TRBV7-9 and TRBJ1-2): DTGVSQNPRHKITKRGQNVTFRCDPISEHNRLYWYRQTLGQGPEFLTYFQNEAQLEKSRLLSDRFSAERPKGSFSTLEIQRTEQGDSAMYLCASSHAGTGGNYGYTFGSGTRLTVV.

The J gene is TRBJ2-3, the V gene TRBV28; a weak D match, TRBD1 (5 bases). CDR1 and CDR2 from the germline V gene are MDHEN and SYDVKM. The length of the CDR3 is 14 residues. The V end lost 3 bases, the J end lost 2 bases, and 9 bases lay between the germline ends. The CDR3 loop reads CASSFAGSTDTQYF. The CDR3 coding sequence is TGTGCCAGCAGTTTCGCAGGGTCCACAGATACGCAGTATTTT. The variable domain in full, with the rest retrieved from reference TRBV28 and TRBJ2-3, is DVKVTQSSRYLVKRTGEKVFLECVQDMDHENMFWYRQDPGLGLRLIYFSYDVKMKEKGDIPEGYSVSREKKERFSLILESASTNQTSMYLCASSFAGSTDTQYFGPGTRLTVL.

CDR3 bases: TGTGCCAGCAGCTTAGGGTCAGGGGGTCCCCGTCTCTACGAGCAGTACTTC. Its protein is CASSLGSGGPRLYEQYF. This sequence joins TRBV27 and TRBJ2-7; 7 nucleotides match TRBD1. The junction had 17 bases not matched to a gene; V was cut back by 6 bases and J by 3 bases. Germline V lookup: CDR1 MNHEY, CDR2 SMNVEV (reference sequence). CDR3 length equals 17 residues.

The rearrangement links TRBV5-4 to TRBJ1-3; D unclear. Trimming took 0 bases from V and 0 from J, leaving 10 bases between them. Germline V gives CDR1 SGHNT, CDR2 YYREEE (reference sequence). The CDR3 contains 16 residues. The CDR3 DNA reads TGTGCCAGCAGCTTGGGACCAGGCAACTCTGGAAACACCATATATTTT. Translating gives CASSLGPGNSGNTIYF.